This section outlines one T cell receptor (beta chain) sequence together with its context. Its binding antigen is unknown. No much larger clone exists at a distance of one base, and base qualities are not known. The CDR3 goes from the cysteine to the phenylalanine over 17 residues. Only the CDR3 part of the read is kept: 51 bases, read in frame from the first base. The V end loses 2 bases and the J end loses 0 bases, and a stretch of 14 bases separates them. Via the germline V gene, CDR1 is SGHVS and CDR2 FNYEAQ. The data are from a study of T cell changes during pregnancy in multiple sclerosis (dated by TCRdb to the late 2010s). Some background on the complete study: Changes in the T cell repertoire over the course of pregnancy were examined in this study in women with multiple sclerosis.

The library was made by the immunoSEQ multiplex PCR assay. Held by TCRdb, this immuneACCESS table contains in-frame sequences only and omits some clones. Under half of the omission traces to an unresolved V gene where checked; the cause of the rest is unknown. In all, the sample holds under 65,000 clones, and about 94% of those were seen once. The ten largest make up over 2% of the sample. Here the sequenced sample was CD8+ T cells from peripheral blood mononuclear cells, taken after pregnancy. The clonotype comes from a female donor with multiple sclerosis, enrolled in a pregnancy study. Here the chain combines TRBV7-6 and TRBJ1-3, with TRBD1 tentatively as D gene (6 bases match). The nucleotide sequence reads as follows: TGTGCCAGCAGCTTAAGTCACCAGGGGAACTCTGGAAACACCATATATTTT. It specifies CASSLSHQGNSGNTIYF.